The 27 T cell receptor beta chains in this list originate from one sample, sequenced in a study of response to subunit inactivated influenza vaccine. TCRdb re-derived calls from the RT-PCR reads in MiXCR, one entry per CDR3 protein. Of fewer than 750,000 distinct CDR3 sequences listed, approximately 15% are singletons. Sample: PBMCs from blood, taken about 13 days after vaccination. The origin of the receptors is a man aged 45-65 years who received an inactivated influenza vaccine.

There are a few counts of this clonotype. This sequence joins TRBV5-1 and TRBJ2-7, with D possibly being TRBD1 or TRBD2 (6 bases each). This CDR3 has 15 amino acids. CDR1 and CDR2 (germline): SGHRS, YFSETQ. V was pared by 4 bases and J by 0 bases, with 14 bases between. In nucleotides, the CDR3 is TGCGCCAGCAGCGGGGGGCATGTGAGCTCCTACGAGCAGTACTTC. Protein sequence: CASSGGHVSSYEQYF. The variable domain in full, completed from reference TRBV5-1 and TRBJ2-7, reads KAGVTQTPRYLIKTRGQQVTLSCSPISGHRSVSWYQQTPGQGLQFLFEYFSETQRNKGNFPGRFSGRQFSNSRSEMNVSTLELGDSALYLCASSGGHVSSYEQYFGPGTRLTVT.

This clonotype has a handful of counts. This chain links TRBV20-1 with TRBJ1-4; D might be TRBD1 (5 bases). The CDR3 loop spans 14 amino acids. Trimming took 5 bases from V and 3 from J, leaving 13 bases between them. In germline, CDR1 is DFQATT, CDR2 SNEGSKA (reference sequence). The CDR3 DNA reads TGCAGTGCTCACGGTGGGGGGGCTAATGAAAAACTGTTTTTT. Its protein product is CSAHGGGANEKLFF.

A few counts support this clonotype. The chain links TRBV7-9 to TRBJ2-3; maybe TRBD2 (7 bases). V was cut by 2 bases and J by 0 bases, with 15 bases left in between. CDR1 SEHNR and CDR2 FQNEAQ come from the germline V gene (reference sequence). This CDR3 region has 17 residues. CDR3 loop: CASSLRGGPASTDTQYF. The CDR3 nucleotides are TGTGCCAGCAGCTTAAGGGGGGGACCAGCTAGCACAGATACGCAGTATTTT.

This clonotype was seen more than once but under ten times. The chain links TRBV29-1 to TRBJ1-5; D is undetermined. The CDR3 is 13 amino acids. Germline lookup yields CDR1 SQVTM and CDR2 ANQGSEA. Trimming cost V 4 bases and J 1 base, with 8 bases left between them. The CDR3 here is CSVVDGSNQPQHF. The CDR3 DNA is TGCAGCGTTGTGGACGGGAGCAATCAGCCCCAGCATTTT.

This clonotype came up many times. CDR3 sequence reads: CASSFGTGHNEQFF. CDR3 DNA: TGTGCCAGCAGCTTCGGGACAGGGCACAATGAGCAGTTCTTC. This chain joins TRBV11-2 and TRBJ2-1; 9 bases fit TRBD1. The CDR3 totals 14 residues. Per the germline V gene, CDR1 is SGHAT and CDR2 is FQNNGV. The V and J ends lost 3 bases and 5 bases, in that order; junction bases with no gene match: 2.

This clonotype was counted a few times. This sequence joins TRBV10-3 and TRBJ1-4; 9 bases agree with TRBD1. The J segment lost 6 bases and the V segment lost 8 bases, leaving 4 bases of the junction unmatched. Germline assignment: CDR1 ENHRY and CDR2 SYGVKD. This CDR3 has 13 residues. DNA for the CDR3: TGTGCCATCGGAAGGACAGGGGATGAAAAACTGTTTTTT. It is translated as CAIGRTGDEKLFF.

The chain recombines TRBV28 with TRBJ2-2, with a tentative D call TRBD1 (8 bases). Germline V gene sequence: CDR1 MDHEN, CDR2 SYDVKM. The CDR3 covers 14 residues. V gave up 6 bases and J gave up 5 bases, with 13 bases separating them. CDR3 protein: CASRTGGGTGELFF. Here the CDR3 DNA reads TGTGCCAGCAGAACAGGGGGGGGAACCGGGGAGCTGTTTTTT. The whole variable domain, filled in from reference TRBV28 and TRBJ2-2, reads DVKVTQSSRYLVKRTGEKVFLECVQDMDHENMFWYRQDPGLGLRLIYFSYDVKMKEKGDIPEGYSVSREKKERFSLILESASTNQTSMYLCASRTGGGTGELFFGEGSRLTVL.

This clonotype was seen repeatedly, ten times or more. The chain couples TRBV12-3 or TRBV12-4 to TRBJ2-1; no firm D call. The V gene lost 4 bases and the J gene lost 6 bases, with 13 bases spanning the gap. The CDR3 spans 14 residues. CDR3 protein: CASSSPPQLNEQFF. Written as DNA, the CDR3 is TGTGCCAGCAGTTCCCCACCTCAACTCAATGAGCAGTTCTTC.

This clonotype occurred a few times. The V gene is TRBV11-1, the J gene TRBJ2-4; TRBD2 is a possible D gene (5 bases). Germline-derived CDR1 and CDR2 are SGHAT and FQDESV (reference sequence). This CDR3 is built from 15 residues. Trimming left V 6 bases short and J 0 bases short, with 12 bases between. CDR3 amino acids: CASSSGLEAKNIQYF. The DNA of the CDR3 is TGTGCCAGCAGTTCCGGACTGGAAGCCAAAAACATTCAGTACTTC.

The rearrangement joins TRBV5-6 to TRBJ2-1, with TRBD1 matching over 10 bases. From germline, CDR1 is SGHDT and CDR2 YYEEEE. V was pared by 2 bases and J by 5 bases, with 10 bases of the junction left unmatched. The CDR3 is 17 amino acids. In DNA form, the CDR3 reads TGTGCCAGCAGCTTCGGACAGGGGGTTCTTTCCGACAATGAGCAGTTCTTC. Residues: CASSFGQGVLSDNEQFF.

This clonotype was seen a few times. The chain links TRBV18 to TRBJ2-4; D is undetermined. The ends were cut back, 2 bases at V and 0 bases at J, with 11 bases in the middle. Looked up from germline, CDR1 is KGHSH and CDR2 is LQKENI. The CDR3 runs to 16 residues. CDR3 in DNA: TGTGCCAGCTCACCAGTAGTGGGAAGAGCCAAAAACATTCAGTACTTC. Its translation: CASSPVVGRAKNIQYF.

The chain is built from TRBV4-2 and TRBJ2-1; D gene ambiguous. Trimming took 1 base from V and 3 from J, leaving 4 bases between them. The CDR3 has 13 amino acids. CDR1 and CDR2 from the germline V gene are LGHNA and YNFKEQ. The CDR3 spells CASSQAGYNEQFF. In DNA, the CDR3 is TGTGCCAGCAGCCAAGCGGGCTACAATGAGCAGTTCTTC.

This clonotype was counted between two and nine times. This chain uses TRBV27 with TRBJ2-3; 10 nucleotides match TRBD1. The ends lost 6 bases at V and 7 bases at J; junction bases unmatched: 10. This CDR3 has 15 residues. Germline V gives CDR1 MNHEY, CDR2 SMNVEV (reference sequence). The CDR3 spells CASRSTGGGWYTQYF. For the CDR3, the DNA is TGTGCCAGCAGATCGACAGGGGGCGGATGGTATACGCAGTATTTT.

This clonotype has just a few counts. The chain links TRBV7-2 to TRBJ2-1; 7 bases fit TRBD1. The CDR3 consists of 15 residues. Unmatched junction bases numbered 11, after V lost 3 bases and J lost 9 bases. From germline, CDR1 is SGHTA and CDR2 FQGNSA. The DNA for the CDR3 is TGTGCCAGCAGCTTCAGACAGGGTGCCGGTGGTGAGCAGTTCTTC. This encodes CASSFRQGAGGEQFF.

DNA of the CDR3: TGTGCCAGCAGGATCTCACCGGGACCAGCGGGGGGTGAGCAGTTCTTC. Translated, it gives CASRISPGPAGGEQFF. V gene TRBV7-3 combines with J gene TRBJ2-1; 9 positions match TRBD2. Trimming cost V 6 bases and J 9 bases; bases outside gene matches: 15. This CDR3 comprises 16 residues. Germline lookup yields CDR1 SGHTA and CDR2 FQGTGA.

V is TRBV5-1 and J is TRBJ1-4; 7 bases fit TRBD1. Trimming removed 4 bases from V and 5 bases from J; junction bases left unmatched: 5. This CDR3 region has 14 residues. Per the germline V gene, CDR1 is SGHRS and CDR2 is YFSETQ. CDR3 in amino acids: CASSPGQSNEKLFF. CDR3 in DNA: TGCGCCAGCAGCCCGGGACAGTCAAATGAAAAACTGTTTTTT.

This clonotype was detected only a few times. V is TRBV29-1 and J is TRBJ2-3; D call uncertain. This CDR3 has 12 amino acids. The V gene's germline CDR1 is SQVTM and CDR2 ANQGSEA. The germline V and J ends were trimmed by 2 bases and 1 base, with 4 bases remaining between them. CDR3 in DNA: TGCAGCGTTGAATTTGGCACAGATACGCAGTATTTT. It is translated as CSVEFGTDTQYF.

In this sample, this clonotype turned up a few times. The chain joins TRBV30 to TRBJ2-2; D is unresolved. This CDR3 is built from 13 residues. V was pared by 4 bases and J by 6 bases, with 12 bases between. The germline CDR1 and CDR2 sequences are GTSNPN and SVGIG (reference sequence). The CDR3 is CAWKGRFAGELFF. CDR3 nucleotides: TGTGCCTGGAAAGGCCGGTTTGCCGGGGAGCTGTTTTTT.

This clonotype appeared a few times. This chain uses TRBV4-2 with TRBJ2-7; 7 nucleotides align to TRBD1. Germline V lookup: CDR1 LGHNA, CDR2 YNFKEQ. With V trimmed by 4 bases and J by 1 base, 4 bases remained unmatched. The CDR3 consists of 14 residues. The CDR3 DNA sequence: TGTGCCAGCAGCCGCTCAGGGGGTTCCTACGAGCAGTACTTC. Translated: CASSRSGGSYEQYF.

This clonotype appeared a few times. The chain combines TRBV3-1 with TRBJ2-3, with D perhaps given as TRBD1 or TRBD2 (5 bases each). Trimming removed 4 bases from V and 0 bases from J, with 23 bases in between. The CDR3 has 19 residues. Germline V gene sequence: CDR1 LGHDT, CDR2 YNNKEL (reference sequence). CDR3 in amino acids: CASSLYPGRVLSSTDTQYF. CDR3 bases: TGTGCCAGCAGCCTATATCCGGGACGAGTACTATCTAGCACAGATACGCAGTATTTT.

Many counts were recorded for this clonotype. V gene TRBV3-1 combines with J gene TRBJ2-2; TRBD1 might be the D (6 bases). The V gene lost 1 base and the J gene lost 1 base, with 13 bases spanning the gap. Germline values: CDR1 LGHDT, CDR2 YNNKEL (reference sequence). The CDR3 extends over 17 amino acids. The CDR3 sequence is CASSQGPGQQNTGELFF. CDR3 in DNA: TGTGCCAGCAGCCAAGGCCCGGGACAACAGAACACCGGGGAGCTGTTTTTT. Combining the CDR3 with reference TRBV3-1 and TRBJ2-2 gives the whole variable domain DTAVSQTPKYLVTQMGNDKSIKCEQNLGHDTMYWYKQDSKKFLKIMFSYNNKELIINETVPNRFSPKSPDKAHLNLHINSLELGDSAVYFCASSQGPGQQNTGELFFGEGSRLTVL.

The sample holds a few counts of this clonotype. The chain links TRBV12-3 or TRBV12-4 to TRBJ1-1; D is perhaps TRBD1 (5 bases). The CDR3 extends over 14 amino acids. V was shortened by 3 bases and J by 1 base, with 9 bases between the two germline ends. The CDR3 is CASSLKGQNTEAFF. The DNA for the CDR3 is TGTGCCAGCAGTTTGAAAGGACAGAACACTGAAGCTTTCTTT.

The chain couples TRBV4-1 to TRBJ1-4; perhaps TRBD1 as D (6 bases). This CDR3 spans 15 amino acids. V was pared by 5 bases and J by 0 bases, with 10 bases between. The germline gives CDR1 MGHRA, CDR2 YSYEKL. The CDR3 here is CASSTPGATNEKLFF. DNA for the CDR3: TGCGCCAGCAGCACCCCAGGGGCAACTAATGAAAAACTGTTTTTT.

The rearrangement uses TRBV27 and TRBJ2-5; TRBD2 aligns across 11 bases. The CDR3 length is 19 residues. Germline trimming cut 6 bases from V and 1 base from J; bases unmatched to any gene: 16. Germline lookup yields CDR1 MNHEY and CDR2 SMNVEV (reference sequence). CDR3: CASSRKLAGGPRGQETQYF. The CDR3 DNA is TGTGCCAGCAGCCGGAAGTTAGCGGGAGGGCCTCGGGGCCAAGAGACCCAGTACTTC.

In DNA, the CDR3 is TGTGCCAGCAGTTCACCGGGACTAGGCCCGGATACGCAGTATTTT. Protein: CASSSPGLGPDTQYF. V is TRBV28 and J is TRBJ2-3, with 8 bases fitting TRBD2. The CDR3 covers 15 residues. V shed 4 bases and J 6 bases; nucleotides not matched to a gene: 9. The V gene's germline CDR1 is MDHEN and CDR2 SYDVKM.

This clonotype turned up a few times. The V call is TRBV6-1, the J call TRBJ1-1, with TRBD1 identical over 7 bases. Germline V lookup: CDR1 MNHNS, CDR2 SASEGT. The CDR3 is 14 amino acids. V dropped 5 bases and J dropped 8; count of bases not matched to a gene: 11. CDR3 loop: CASSRQGGRGEAFF. The CDR3 DNA reads TGTGCCAGCAGTCGACAGGGTGGTAGGGGGGAAGCTTTCTTT.

At least ten counts were recorded for this clonotype. This chain connects TRBV11-3 to TRBJ2-1, with 15 bases identical to TRBD2. The germline V gene encodes CDR1 SGHNT and CDR2 YENEEA. V shed 4 bases, J shed 7 bases, and the junction held 20 bases outside the gene matches. CDR3 length equals 21 residues. The CDR3 here is CASSSLGPGLAGGPRRNEQFF. As DNA, the CDR3 is TGTGCCAGCAGCTCCCTTGGCCCGGGACTAGCGGGAGGCCCTAGGAGGAATGAGCAGTTCTTC.